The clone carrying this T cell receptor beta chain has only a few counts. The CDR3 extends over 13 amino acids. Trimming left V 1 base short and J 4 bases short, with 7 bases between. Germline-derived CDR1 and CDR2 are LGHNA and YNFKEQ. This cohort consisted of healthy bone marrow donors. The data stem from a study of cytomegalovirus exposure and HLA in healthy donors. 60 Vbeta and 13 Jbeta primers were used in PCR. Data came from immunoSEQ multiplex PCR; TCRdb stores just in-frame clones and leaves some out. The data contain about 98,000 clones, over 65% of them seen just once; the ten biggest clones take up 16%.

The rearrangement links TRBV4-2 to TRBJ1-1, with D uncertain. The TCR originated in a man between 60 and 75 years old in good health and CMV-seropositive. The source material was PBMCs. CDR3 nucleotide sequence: TGTGCCAGCAGCCAAGCTTGGAGCACTGAAGCTTTCTTT. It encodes CASSQAWSTEAFF.